This T cell receptor beta chain was retrieved from a study of human T cells and chemical hapten exposure. Study information: Diphenylcyclopropenone was administered weekly to the scalp of patients throughout the approximately 23-week study.

The library put unique molecular identifiers onto individual cDNA molecules. Per the original methods: Counting gave a median of about 89,000 TCRs per sample, with values ranging from roughly 20,000 to 700,000. TCRdb processed the RACE reads anew with MiXCR; each CDR3 protein has one entry. TCRdb assigned the V and J calls; the authors' analysis was not used. The table includes 40,000 or so distinct CDR3 sequences, more than 3% detected once. Study-wide findings and caveats: Significantly greater numbers of large CDR3 similarity clusters came from expanded TCRs than from controls.

At least ten counts were recorded for this clonotype. Its specificity is unknown. The time point denotes: patch test 1, 2 weeks after DPC sensitization. Described treatment: therapeutic diphenylcyclopropenone sensitization with weekly scalp DPC. Before extraction, the whole blood was not fractionated, and total RNA was taken from it. This CDR3 has 15 residues. Trimming pared 5 bases from V and 5 bases from J, leaving 18 bases between. Germline V lookup: CDR1 SGHTA, CDR2 FQGNSA. V is TRBV7-2 and J is TRBJ1-1; a possible D gene is TRBD1 (6 bases). The source of this sequence is a man between 50 and 59 years old with alopecia areata. Some clones in this sample may be carry-over from other donors' samples. The sequencing here drew on whole blood, taken in connection with sensitization to the hapten diphenylcyclopropenone (DPC). In DNA, the CDR3 is TGTGCCAGCAGCCCCAACAGGGCAAGAGGTACTGAAGCTTTCTTT. It yields the protein CASSPNRARGTEAFF.